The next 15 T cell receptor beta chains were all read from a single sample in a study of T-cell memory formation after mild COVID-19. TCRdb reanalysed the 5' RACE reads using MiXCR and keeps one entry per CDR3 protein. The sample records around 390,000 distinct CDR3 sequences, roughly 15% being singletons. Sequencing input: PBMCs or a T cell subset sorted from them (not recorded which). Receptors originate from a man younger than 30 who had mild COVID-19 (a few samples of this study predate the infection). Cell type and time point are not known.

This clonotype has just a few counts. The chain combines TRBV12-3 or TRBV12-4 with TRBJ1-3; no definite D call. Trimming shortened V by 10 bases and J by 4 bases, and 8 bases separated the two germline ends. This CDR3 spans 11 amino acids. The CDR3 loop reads CATNGGNTIYF. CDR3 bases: TGTGCCACCAACGGGGGAAACACCATATATTTT.

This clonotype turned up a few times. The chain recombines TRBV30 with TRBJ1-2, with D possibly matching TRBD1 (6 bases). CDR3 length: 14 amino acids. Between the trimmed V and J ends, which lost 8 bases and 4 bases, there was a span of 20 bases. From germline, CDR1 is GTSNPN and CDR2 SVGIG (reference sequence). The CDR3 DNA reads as TGTGCCGGGGAAACAGGGCGAAGGCGCTATGGCTACACCTTC. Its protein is CAGETGRRRYGYTF.

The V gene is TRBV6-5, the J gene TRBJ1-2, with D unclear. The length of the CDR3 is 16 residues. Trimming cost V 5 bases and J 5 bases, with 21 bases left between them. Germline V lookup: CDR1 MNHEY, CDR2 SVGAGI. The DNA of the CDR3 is TGTGCCAGCAGTCTCTCCCTCGCCTTCGACCCGTATGGCTACACCTTC. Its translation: CASSLSLAFDPYGYTF.

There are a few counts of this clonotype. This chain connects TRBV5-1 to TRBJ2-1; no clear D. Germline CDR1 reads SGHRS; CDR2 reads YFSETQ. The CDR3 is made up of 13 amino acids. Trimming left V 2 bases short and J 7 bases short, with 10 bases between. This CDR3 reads CASSFRVQNEQFF. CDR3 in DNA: TGCGCCAGCAGCTTTAGGGTACAGAATGAGCAGTTCTTC.

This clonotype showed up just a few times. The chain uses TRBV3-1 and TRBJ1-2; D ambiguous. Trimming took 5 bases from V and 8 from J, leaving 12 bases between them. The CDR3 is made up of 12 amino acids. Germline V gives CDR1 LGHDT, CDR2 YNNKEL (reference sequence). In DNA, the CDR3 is TGTGCCAGCAGCGAAAGGGCCCTGGGCTACACCTTC. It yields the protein CASSERALGYTF.

Here the CDR3 DNA reads TGCGCCAGCAGCGGCCGGGACAGGGAGTACAATGAGCAGTTCTTC. Translated, it gives CASSGRDREYNEQFF. The chain links TRBV5-1 to TRBJ2-1; 9 nucleotides match TRBD1. The CDR3 length is 15 residues. Germline assignment: CDR1 SGHRS and CDR2 YFSETQ. The V gene end was trimmed by 4 bases and the J gene end by 4 bases; junction bases not matched to a gene: 6.

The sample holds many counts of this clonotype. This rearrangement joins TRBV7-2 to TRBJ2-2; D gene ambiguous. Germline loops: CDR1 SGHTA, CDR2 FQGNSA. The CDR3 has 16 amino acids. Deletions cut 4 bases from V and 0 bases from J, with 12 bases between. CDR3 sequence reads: CASSYDPSANTGELFF. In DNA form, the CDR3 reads TGTGCCAGCAGCTACGACCCCTCAGCGAACACCGGGGAGCTGTTTTTT. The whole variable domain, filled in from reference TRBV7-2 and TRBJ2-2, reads GAGVSQSPSNKVTEKGKDVELRCDPISGHTALYWYRQSLGQGLEFLIYFQGNSAPDKSGLPSDRFSAERTGGSVSTLTIQRTQQEDSAVYLCASSYDPSANTGELFFGEGSRLTVL.

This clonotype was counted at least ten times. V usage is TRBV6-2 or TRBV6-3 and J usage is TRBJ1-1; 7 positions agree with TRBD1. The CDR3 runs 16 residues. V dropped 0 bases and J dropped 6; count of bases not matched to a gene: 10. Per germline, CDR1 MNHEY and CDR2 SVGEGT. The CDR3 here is CASSYSTRDRTAEAFF. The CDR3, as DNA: TGTGCCAGCAGTTACTCCACGCGGGACAGAACGGCTGAAGCTTTCTTT.

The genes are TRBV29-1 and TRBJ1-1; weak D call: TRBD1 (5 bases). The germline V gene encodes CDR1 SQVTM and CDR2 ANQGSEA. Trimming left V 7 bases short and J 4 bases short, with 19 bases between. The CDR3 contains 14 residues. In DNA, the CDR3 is TGCAGCGGGCTCGGCCAGCAGGGTCTCACTGAAGCTTTCTTT. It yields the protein CSGLGQQGLTEAFF.

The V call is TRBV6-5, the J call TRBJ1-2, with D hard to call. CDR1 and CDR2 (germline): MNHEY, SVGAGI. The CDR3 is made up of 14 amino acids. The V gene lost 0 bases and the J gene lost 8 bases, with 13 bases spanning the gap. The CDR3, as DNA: TGTGCCAGCAGTTACTCACCCGGCCTATGGGGCTACACCTTC. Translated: CASSYSPGLWGYTF.

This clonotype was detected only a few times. In DNA form, the CDR3 reads TGTGCCTGGAGTGCGGGACCCCGCTACAATCAGCCCCAGCATTTT. As protein: CAWSAGPRYNQPQHF. V and J are TRBV30 and TRBJ1-5; D might be TRBD1 (5 bases). Germline loops: CDR1 GTSNPN, CDR2 SVGIG (reference sequence). This CDR3 spans 15 amino acids. Trimming shortened V by 1 base and J by 3 bases, and 13 bases separated the two germline ends.

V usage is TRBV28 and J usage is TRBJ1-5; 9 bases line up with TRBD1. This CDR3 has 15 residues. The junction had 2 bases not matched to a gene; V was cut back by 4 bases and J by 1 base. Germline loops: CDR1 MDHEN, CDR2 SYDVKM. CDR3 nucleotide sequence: TGTGCCAGCAGTTGGACAGGGGTGAGCAATCAGCCCCAGCATTTT. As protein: CASSWTGVSNQPQHF.

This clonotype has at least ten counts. CDR3 nucleotide sequence: TGTGCCAGCAGTCCGGGGATGGGGGCCAAGAGGCAGCCCCAGCATTTT. It specifies CASSPGMGAKRQPQHF. The rearrangement joins TRBV6-5 to TRBJ1-5, with D possibly TRBD1 on 6 matching bases. The CDR3 is made up of 16 amino acids. V lost 5 bases and J 7 bases, leaving 21 bases between the germline ends. From germline, CDR1 is MNHEY and CDR2 SVGAGI.

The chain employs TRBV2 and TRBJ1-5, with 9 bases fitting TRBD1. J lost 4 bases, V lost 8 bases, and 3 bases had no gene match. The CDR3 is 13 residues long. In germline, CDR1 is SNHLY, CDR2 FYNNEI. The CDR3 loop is CASGDRVNQPQHF. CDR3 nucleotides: TGTGCCAGCGGGGACAGGGTTAATCAGCCCCAGCATTTT.

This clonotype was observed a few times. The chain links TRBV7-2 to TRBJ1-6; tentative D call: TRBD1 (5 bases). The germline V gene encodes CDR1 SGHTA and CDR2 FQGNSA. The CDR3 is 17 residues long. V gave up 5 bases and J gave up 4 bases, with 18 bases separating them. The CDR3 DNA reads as TGTGCCAGCAGCCACGGGACCCCGGGAGGGTATAATTCACCCCTCCACTTT. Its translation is CASSHGTPGGYNSPLHF.